This T cell receptor (beta chain) was observed in a study of Ad26.COV2.S vaccination and SARS-CoV-2 variants. V gave up 4 bases and J gave up 8 bases; unmatched junction bases: 7. Germline-derived CDR1 and CDR2 are SGHRS and YFSETQ. The CDR3 loop spans 14 amino acids. Sequencing was performed with immunoSEQ multiplex PCR; in TCRdb, only in-frame clones are kept and a portion is missing. The data contain 150,000 to 200,000 clones, roughly 87% of them singletons. The sample was peripheral blood, taken after recovery from COVID-19. This TCR was recovered from a human donor who had recovered from COVID-19. J is TRBJ1-4 and V is TRBV5-1; the match to TRBD1 covers 8 bases. The DNA of the CDR3 is TGCGCCAGCAGCCACGGACAGGGAAGGGAAAAACTGTTTTTT. Its protein product is CASSHGQGREKLFF.